The source of this T cell receptor (beta chain) is a study of blood T cell repertoires in COVID-19. Overall study context: From T cells, B-cell-depleted T cells, or PBMCs came the material, which was cDNA or gDNA.

TCRdb's table, derived via immunoSEQ multiplex PCR, lists solely in-frame clones and lacks some. This table has a few hundred thousand clones, approximately 90% appearing once. CDR1 and CDR2 (germline): KGHDR, SFDVKD. The V gene lost 1 base and the J gene lost 7 bases, with 13 bases spanning the gap. This CDR3 contains 15 residues. What was sequenced was peripheral blood. The TCR was taken from a man between 60 and 70 years old who had recovered from COVID-19. The chain uses TRBV24-1 and TRBJ2-1; D is possibly TRBD2 (7 bases). CDR3 sequence: CATSDFGGPSNEQFF. In nucleotides, the CDR3 is TGTGCCACCAGTGATTTCGGGGGGCCTTCAAATGAGCAGTTCTTC.